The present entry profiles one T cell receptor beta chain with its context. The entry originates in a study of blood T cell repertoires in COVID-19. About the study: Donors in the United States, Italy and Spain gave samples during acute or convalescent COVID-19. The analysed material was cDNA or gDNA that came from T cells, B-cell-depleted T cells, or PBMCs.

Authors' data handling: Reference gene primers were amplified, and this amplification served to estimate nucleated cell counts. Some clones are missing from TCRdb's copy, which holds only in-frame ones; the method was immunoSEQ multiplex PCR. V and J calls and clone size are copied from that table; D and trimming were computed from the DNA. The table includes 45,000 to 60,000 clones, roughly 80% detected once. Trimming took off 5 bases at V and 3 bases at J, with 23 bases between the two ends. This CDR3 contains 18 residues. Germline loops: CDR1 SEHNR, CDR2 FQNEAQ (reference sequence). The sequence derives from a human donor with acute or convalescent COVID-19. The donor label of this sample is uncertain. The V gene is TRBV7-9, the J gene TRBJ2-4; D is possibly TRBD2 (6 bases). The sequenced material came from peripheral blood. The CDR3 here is CASSPGTHLRVDKNIQYF. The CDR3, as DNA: TGTGCCAGCAGCCCGGGGACTCACTTAAGAGTAGACAAAAACATTCAGTACTTC. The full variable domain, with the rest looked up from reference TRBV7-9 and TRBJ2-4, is DTGVSQNPRHKITKRGQNVTFRCDPISEHNRLYWYRQTLGQGPEFLTYFQNEAQLEKSRLLSDRFSAERPKGSFSTLEIQRTEQGDSAMYLCASSPGTHLRVDKNIQYFGAGTRLSVL.